Listed below are T cell receptor beta chains from one sample, sequenced in a study of T-cell memory formation after mild COVID-19. MiXCR was run by TCRdb on the 5' RACE reads, yielding one entry per CDR3 protein. The repertoire holds some 100,000 distinct CDR3 sequences, with 11% as singletons. Sequencing was performed on PBMCs or a T cell subset sorted from them (not recorded which). The receptors were gathered from a man aged 18 to 30 who had mild COVID-19 (a few samples of this study predate the infection). Cell type and time point are not known. The CDR3 runs from the conserved cysteine through the conserved F or W. Each record gives: D gene, V gene, J gene, clone size, CDR3 protein, CDR3 DNA. A D gene is named only where the DNA matches it firmly. Not all rows give a size; the values are once, few, many and, for expanded clones, a class.

D: NA; V: TRBV28; J: TRBJ2-2; size: few; CDR3: CASSSRSSELFF; DNA: TGTGCCAGCAGTTCCAGGAGCTCCGAGCTGTTTTTT
D: NA; V: TRBV28; J: TRBJ2-2; size: NA; CDR3: CASSFLPGTGELFF; DNA: TGTGCCAGCAGTTTTTTGCCGGGCACCGGGGAGCTGTTTTTT
D: NA; V: TRBV6-5; J: TRBJ1-5; size: NA; CDR3: CASSLNQVSPQHF; DNA: TGTGCCAGCAGTTTAAACCAGGTCTCGCCCCAGCATTTT
D: NA; V: TRBV29-1; J: TRBJ2-3; size: few; CDR3: CSVEFVQAEPESYTDTQYF; DNA: TGCAGCGTTGAGTTTGTACAGGCTGAGCCAGAGTCATACACAGATACGCAGTATTTT
D: NA; V: TRBV6-5; J: TRBJ1-1; size: many; CDR3: CASSYAPRRYYTEAFF; DNA: TGTGCCAGCAGTTACGCTCCCCGCAGGTATTACACTGAAGCTTTCTTT
D: TRBD1; V: TRBV7-8; J: TRBJ2-7; size: NA; CDR3: CASSLSGQGFHEQYF; DNA: TGTGCCAGCAGCTTATCAGGACAGGGTTTCCACGAGCAGTACTTC
D: NA; V: TRBV5-5; J: TRBJ2-7; size: many; CDR3: CASSLQGSYEQYF; DNA: TGTGCCAGCAGCCTCCAGGGGTCCTACGAGCAGTACTTC
D: NA; V: TRBV21-1; J: TRBJ1-5; size: NA; CDR3: CASSRRVNQPQHF; DNA: TGTGCCAGCAGCAGGAGGGTCAATCAGCCCCAGCATTTT
D: TRBD2; V: TRBV4-1; J: TRBJ2-5; size: few; CDR3: CASSQDRGGKETQYF; DNA: TGCGCCAGCAGCCAAGACCGGGGGGGGAAGGAGACCCAGTACTTC
D: TRBD1; V: TRBV24-1; J: TRBJ2-1; size: few; CDR3: CASGQGAKQFF; DNA: TGTGCCTCCGGACAGGGGGCTAAGCAGTTCTTC
D: TRBD1; V: TRBV4-1; J: TRBJ1-1; size: few; CDR3: CASSHITQGSEAFF; DNA: TGCGCCAGCAGCCACATCACACAGGGGAGTGAAGCTTTCTTT
D: TRBD2; V: TRBV9; J: TRBJ2-1; size: few; CDR3: CASSSGVGDEQFF; DNA: TGTGCCAGCAGTAGCGGGGTCGGGGATGAGCAGTTCTTC
D: NA; V: TRBV11-2; J: TRBJ2-3; size: few; CDR3: CASSFLTDTQYF; DNA: TGTGCCAGCAGCTTCCTCACAGATACGCAGTATTTT
D: NA; V: TRBV4-2; J: TRBJ1-1; size: few; CDR3: CASSRAGPAEAFF; DNA: TGTGCCAGCAGCCGCGCGGGACCCGCTGAAGCTTTCTTT
D: TRBD1; V: TRBV10-3; J: TRBJ1-1; size: NA; CDR3: CAISELGTGKVEAFF; DNA: TGTGCCATCAGTGAGCTTGGGACAGGAAAGGTTGAAGCTTTCTTT
D: NA; V: TRBV4-3; J: TRBJ1-2; size: NA; CDR3: CASSQLEGQLYGYTF; DNA: TGCGCCAGCAGCCAACTAGAGGGGCAGTTATATGGCTACACCTTC
D: NA; V: TRBV7-9; J: TRBJ1-1; size: NA; CDR3: CASSLRPFWCTEAFF; DNA: TGTGCCAGCAGCTTAAGGCCCTTTTGGTGCACTGAAGCTTTCTTT
D: TRBD1; V: TRBV7-6; J: TRBJ2-1; size: many; CDR3: CASSSQGGEQFF; DNA: TGTGCCAGCAGCTCACAGGGGGGAGAGCAGTTCTTC
D: TRBD1; V: TRBV7-3; J: TRBJ2-5; size: few; CDR3: CASSALHQGAGETQYF; DNA: TGTGCCAGCAGCGCACTTCACCAGGGGGCCGGTGAGACCCAGTACTTC
D: TRBD2; V: TRBV7-3; J: TRBJ2-3; size: many; CDR3: CASSFSNGGAADTQYF; DNA: TGTGCCAGCAGCTTCTCAAACGGGGGGGCAGCAGATACGCAGTATTTT
D: NA; V: TRBV30; J: TRBJ1-5; size: few; CDR3: CAWNMNRVVSYQPQHF; DNA: TGTGCCTGGAATATGAACAGGGTAGTCAGTTATCAGCCCCAGCATTTT
D: NA; V: TRBV7-2; J: TRBJ1-2; size: few; CDR3: CASRLGRGYGYTF; DNA: TGTGCCAGCAGATTAGGGAGGGGCTATGGCTACACCTTC
D: NA; V: TRBV4-1; J: TRBJ2-2; size: few; CDR3: CASSQGQNTGELFF; DNA: TGCGCCAGCAGCCAGGGACAGAACACCGGGGAGCTGTTTTTT
D: TRBD1; V: TRBV5-1; J: TRBJ1-2; size: NA; CDR3: CASSASGGTSLYYGYTF; DNA: TGCGCCAGCAGCGCCTCAGGGGGGACCTCGCTTTACTATGGCTACACCTTC
D: NA; V: TRBV20-1; J: TRBJ1-1; size: few; CDR3: CSAYQGINTEAFF; DNA: TGCAGTGCTTATCAGGGGATCAACACTGAAGCTTTCTTT
D: NA; V: TRBV10-3; J: TRBJ2-3; size: few; CDR3: CAISDRVFTDTQYF; DNA: TGTGCCATCAGTGACAGGGTTTTCACAGATACGCAGTATTTT
D: TRBD2; V: TRBV6-5; J: TRBJ2-1; size: many; CDR3: CASSYYPGLAGGDSYNEQFF; DNA: TGTGCCAGCAGTTACTACCCGGGACTAGCGGGGGGGGATAGCTACAATGAGCAGTTCTTC
D: NA; V: TRBV6-2/TRBV6-3; J: TRBJ2-7; size: few; CDR3: CASSYGGSLYEQYF; DNA: TGTGCCAGCAGTTATGGAGGGAGTCTCTACGAGCAGTACTTC
D: TRBD2; V: TRBV2; J: TRBJ2-5; size: many; CDR3: CASRKGAAGGETQYF; DNA: TGTGCCAGCCGTAAAGGGGCGGCCGGGGGGGAGACCCAGTACTTC
D: NA; V: TRBV4-3; J: TRBJ2-2; size: NA; CDR3: CASSPFGEGTGELFF; DNA: TGCGCCAGCAGCCCCTTCGGGGAAGGGACCGGGGAGCTGTTTTTT
D: NA; V: TRBV4-3; J: TRBJ2-7; size: few; CDR3: CASSQEGQSAYEQYF; DNA: TGCGCCAGCAGCCAAGAAGGCCAGAGTGCCTACGAGCAGTACTTC
D: NA; V: TRBV12-3/TRBV12-4; J: TRBJ2-1; size: few; CDR3: CASSFDGGAYNEQFF; DNA: TGTGCCAGCAGTTTCGACGGGGGTGCATACAATGAGCAGTTCTTC
D: NA; V: TRBV15; J: TRBJ1-2; size: NA; CDR3: CATSRDTLQPGGYTF; DNA: TGTGCCACCAGCAGAGATACCCTCCAACCGGGCGGCTACACCTTC
D: NA; V: TRBV6-1; J: TRBJ2-2; size: NA; CDR3: CASSEELANTGELFF; DNA: TGTGCCAGCAGTGAAGAACTAGCGAACACCGGGGAGCTGTTTTTT
D: NA; V: TRBV4-3; J: TRBJ1-5; size: few; CDR3: CASSQEFGRENQPQHF; DNA: TGCGCCAGCAGCCAAGAATTCGGCAGGGAAAATCAGCCCCAGCATTTT
D: NA; V: TRBV12-3/TRBV12-4; J: TRBJ2-1; size: NA; CDR3: CASTKRDFYNEQFF; DNA: TGTGCCAGCACCAAAAGGGACTTCTACAATGAGCAGTTCTTC
D: TRBD2; V: TRBV19; J: TRBJ2-3; size: NA; CDR3: CASSFTSGSTDTQYF; DNA: TGTGCCAGTAGTTTTACTAGCGGGAGCACAGATACGCAGTATTTT
D: NA; V: TRBV20-1; J: TRBJ1-6; size: few; CDR3: CSARLGPRGNSPLHF; DNA: TGCAGTGCTCGGCTCGGCCCGCGGGGAAATTCACCCCTCCACTTT
D: NA; V: TRBV2; J: TRBJ2-3; size: NA; CDR3: CASRGTPLGTDTQYF; DNA: TGTGCCAGCAGGGGGACTCCCCTTGGCACAGATACGCAGTATTTT
D: NA; V: TRBV6-2/TRBV6-3; J: TRBJ2-7; size: NA; CDR3: CASSPLNPTYEQYF; DNA: TGTGCCAGCAGTCCACTAAATCCTACCTACGAGCAGTACTTC
D: NA; V: TRBV20-1; J: TRBJ2-7; size: many; CDR3: CSAVRGTSYEQYF; DNA: TGCAGTGCCGTCCGGGGGACCTCCTACGAGCAGTACTTC
D: TRBD1; V: TRBV10-3; J: TRBJ2-3; size: NA; CDR3: CAIRTTGINTDTQYF; DNA: TGTGCCATCAGGACGACAGGGATTAACACAGATACGCAGTATTTT
D: TRBD1; V: TRBV25-1; J: TRBJ1-1; size: few; CDR3: CASSVGMRGTENTEAFF; DNA: TGTGCCAGCAGTGTGGGGATGCGGGGGACAGAGAACACTGAAGCTTTCTTT
D: TRBD2; V: TRBV7-9; J: TRBJ2-7; size: NA; CDR3: CASSFSGGVNYEQYF; DNA: TGTGCCAGCAGCTTTAGCGGGGGGGTTAATTACGAGCAGTACTTC
D: TRBD2; V: TRBV27; J: TRBJ2-3; size: few; CDR3: CASSFRASGGTDTQYF; DNA: TGTGCCAGCAGTTTCCGGGCTAGCGGGGGCACAGATACGCAGTATTTT
D: TRBD2; V: TRBV28; J: TRBJ2-3; size: NA; CDR3: CASSWTSGGAGDTQYF; DNA: TGTGCCAGCAGTTGGACTAGCGGGGGGGCAGGAGATACGCAGTATTTT
D: TRBD1; V: TRBV5-1; J: TRBJ1-2; size: few; CDR3: CASSLRTGWDYGYTF; DNA: TGCGCCAGCAGCTTACGGACAGGATGGGACTATGGCTACACCTTC
D: NA; V: TRBV7-9; J: TRBJ1-3; size: few; CDR3: CASSLTDTIYF; DNA: TGTGCCAGCAGCCTCACGGACACCATATATTTT
D: TRBD2; V: TRBV6-5; J: TRBJ2-2; size: few; CDR3: CASSASGGDNTGELFF; DNA: TGTGCCAGCAGTGCGAGCGGGGGGGACAACACCGGGGAGCTGTTTTTT
D: NA; V: TRBV5-1; J: TRBJ2-1; size: few; CDR3: CASSLGGLEQFF; DNA: TGCGCCAGCAGCTTGGGGGGTCTTGAGCAGTTCTTC
D: TRBD2; V: TRBV30; J: TRBJ2-5; size: few; CDR3: CAWSPGTSSETQYF; DNA: TGTGCCTGGAGTCCCGGGACTAGTTCGGAGACCCAGTACTTC
D: NA; V: TRBV7-6; J: TRBJ2-3; size: many; CDR3: CASGGEALPGTDTQYF; DNA: TGTGCCAGCGGGGGAGAAGCCCTACCCGGCACAGATACGCAGTATTTT
D: NA; V: TRBV20-1; J: TRBJ1-5; size: few; CDR3: CSAGGVLNQPQHF; DNA: TGCAGTGCAGGTGGGGTCCTGAATCAGCCCCAGCATTTT
D: NA; V: TRBV7-2; J: TRBJ1-5; size: many; CDR3: CASSLIRNQPQHF; DNA: TGTGCCAGCAGCTTAATAAGAAATCAGCCCCAGCATTTT
D: TRBD2; V: TRBV7-8; J: TRBJ2-2; size: few; CDR3: CASSLRSGGTPNTGELFF; DNA: TGTGCCAGCAGCTTAAGGAGCGGGGGGACCCCGAACACCGGGGAGCTGTTTTTT
D: TRBD2; V: TRBV6-5; J: TRBJ2-4; size: NA; CDR3: CASSDPDGGDDIQYF; DNA: TGTGCCAGCAGTGACCCTGATGGGGGGGACGACATTCAGTACTTC
D: TRBD1; V: TRBV7-9; J: TRBJ2-1; size: few; CDR3: CASSLETGTVYNEQFF; DNA: TGTGCCAGCAGCTTAGAAACCGGGACAGTCTACAATGAGCAGTTCTTC
D: TRBD1; V: TRBV4-1; J: TRBJ1-1; size: NA; CDR3: CASSQVWTGGYTEAFF; DNA: TGCGCCAGCAGCCAGGTTTGGACAGGGGGATACACTGAAGCTTTCTTT
D: NA; V: TRBV6-2/TRBV6-3; J: TRBJ2-2; size: NA; CDR3: CASLDTTNTGELFF; DNA: TGTGCCAGCTTGGACACTACGAACACCGGGGAGCTGTTTTTT